Listed below are T cell receptor beta chains from one sample, sequenced in a study of OX40 agonist ivuxolimab in advanced cancers. Using immunoSEQ multiplex PCR, the repertoire was profiled, and TCRdb retains in-frame clones only, with some absent. Found here are 60,000 to 100,000 clones, 80% to 95% of them singletons; the top ten hold roughly 0.56%. Sequenced here: CD4+ or CD8+ T cells sorted from blood, sampled in a trial of the OX40 agonist ivuxolimab. These receptors were taken from an adult with an advanced solid tumor such as melanoma, head and neck, liver or kidney cancer. Both conserved end residues are part of each CDR3. The D gene is left open where the match is weak. A row's size may be missing; if present it is once, few, many or a size class.

j_call clone_size d_call v_call cdr3_nt cdr3_aa
TRBJ2-2 - - TRBV4-3 TGCGCCAGCACAGACTCCTTGAACACCGGGGAGCTGTTTTTT CASTDSLNTGELFF
TRBJ2-1 - TRBD1 TRBV20-1 TGCAGCGGGACAGGGATGAATGAGCAGTTCTTC CSGTGMNEQFF
TRBJ1-2 once TRBD1 TRBV5-1 TGCGCCAGCAGGCAGGGACAGGGGGAAGATGGAGGCTACACCTTC CASRQGQGEDGGYTF
TRBJ2-3 - TRBD2 TRBV27 TGTGCCAGCAGTCCCAGAGCGGGAGTGGATATAGCTACGCAGTATTTT CASSPRAGVDIATQYF
TRBJ2-2 - - TRBV21-1 TGTGCCAGCAGCCCCGAGGTCCGCGGGGAGCTGTTTTTT CASSPEVRGELFF
TRBJ1-1 - - TRBV12-5 TGTGCTAGTGGTTTGGTCCTTGGAGGGCAAATGAACACTGAAGCTTTCTTT CASGLVLGGQMNTEAFF
TRBJ2-7 - TRBD1 TRBV2 TGTGCCAGTACCCGGGACAGGATGTTTTACGAGCAGTACTTC CASTRDRMFYEQYF
TRBJ1-2 - - TRBV6-1 TGTGCCAGCAGTGAAGCGGGCGGGAACTATGGCTACACCTTC CASSEAGGNYGYTF
TRBJ2-7 - - TRBV5-1 TGCGCCAGCAGCTTGACAATTGACTACGAGCAGTACTTC CASSLTIDYEQYF
TRBJ2-5 - TRBD2 TRBV7-2 TGTGCCAGCAGACTAGCGGGACTCGGCGGAGAGACCCAGTACTTC CASRLAGLGGETQYF
TRBJ1-3 - TRBD1 TRBV27 TGTGCCAGCAGGAAGAACGACAGGGGCCCCGGTAGTGAATATTTT CASRKNDRGPGSEYF
TRBJ2-1 - TRBD2 TRBV15 TGTGCCACCAGCAGAGATCCGCGGGAGGGCTCCTACAATGAGCAGTTCTTC CATSRDPREGSYNEQFF
TRBJ2-3 - - TRBV9 TGTGCCAGCAGCGTAGAATCAGATACGCAGTATTTT CASSVESDTQYF
TRBJ2-1 - - TRBV6-5 TGTGCCAGCAGTTACCTCGCGGGTCGCTCCTACAATGAGCAGTTCTTC CASSYLAGRSYNEQFF
TRBJ2-7 - TRBD1 TRBV28 TGTGCCAGCAGGGGGGACAGCCGCTACGAGCAGTACTTC CASRGDSRYEQYF
TRBJ2-1 - - TRBV7-2 TGTGCCAGTAGCTTAGTTCGAATTCGTGGCCATCCGGAGGATGAGCAGTTCTTC CASSLVRIRGHPEDEQFF
TRBJ2-2 - TRBD2 TRBV6-6 TGTGCCATTACCGGACTAGCGGACACCGGGGAGCTGTTTTTT CAITGLADTGELFF
TRBJ2-5 - TRBD2 TRBV5-4 TGTGCCAGCAGCTTCGGACTAGCGGGAGTGGAGACCCAGTACTTC CASSFGLAGVETQYF
TRBJ2-3 - - TRBV11-3 TGTGCCAGCAGCCCGGGGACTAGCACAGATACGCAGTATTTT CASSPGTSTDTQYF
TRBJ2-5 - TRBD1 TRBV5-1 TGCGCCAACAGCTCAACAGGGGGTAGAGAGACCCAGTACTTC CANSSTGGRETQYF
TRBJ2-6 - - TRBV11-3 TGTGCCAGCAGCTCCGAAACCAACGTCCTGACTTTC CASSSETNVLTF
TRBJ2-1 - - TRBV11-3 TGTGCCAGCAGCCTAGCAATCCGGTATACGATTGAGCAGTTCTTC CASSLAIRYTIEQFF
TRBJ2-1 - - TRBV4-2 TGTGCCAGCAGCCAAGCGGGAGAGCAGTTCTTC CASSQAGEQFF
TRBJ2-5 - - TRBV30 TGTGCCTGGAGTGTTTTGCGGCTTCTAGAGACCCAGTACTTC CAWSVLRLLETQYF
TRBJ2-7 once TRBD2 TRBV28 TGTGCCAGCAGTCCGTCACTAGCGGGAGTCTACGAGCAGTACTTC CASSPSLAGVYEQYF
TRBJ1-6 once - TRBV9 TGTGCCAGCAGCAACGCTAATTCACCCCTCCACTTT CASSNANSPLHF
TRBJ2-3 - TRBD2 TRBV5-1 TGCGCCAGCAGCTTACGCCAGGGCTCCAAGATTCTAGCGGGAGAAGGCACAGATACGCAGTATTTT CASSLRQGSKILAGEGTDTQYF
TRBJ1-2 - - TRBV5-1 TGCGCCAGCAGTTACGACGGCGGACCCAATGGCTACACCTTC CASSYDGGPNGYTF
TRBJ1-3 - - TRBV15 TGTGCCACCAGCAGAGATCCCCGAAACACCATATATTTT CATSRDPRNTIYF
TRBJ2-7 - - TRBV28 TGTGCCAGCAGTTTAATGCTTGGGCAGGGTAAACCCTACGAGCAGTACTTC CASSLMLGQGKPYEQYF
TRBJ1-4 - - TRBV5-1 TGCGCCAGCAGCTTGGGGGGAAGGACTAATGAAAAACTGTTTTTT CASSLGGRTNEKLFF
TRBJ2-7 - - TRBV10-3 TGTGCCATCAGTGGGGGGGGCGGCCGCTACGAGCAGTACTTC CAISGGGGRYEQYF
TRBJ1-4 - TRBD1 TRBV28 TGTGCCAGCACCGCGGACAGGTGGGGACCAACTAATGAAAAACTGTTTTTT CASTADRWGPTNEKLFF
TRBJ1-2 - TRBD1 TRBV7-2 TGTGCCAGCAGCCTCTCTCCCACCGGGACAGGGGTTCCCTATGGCTACACCTTC CASSLSPTGTGVPYGYTF